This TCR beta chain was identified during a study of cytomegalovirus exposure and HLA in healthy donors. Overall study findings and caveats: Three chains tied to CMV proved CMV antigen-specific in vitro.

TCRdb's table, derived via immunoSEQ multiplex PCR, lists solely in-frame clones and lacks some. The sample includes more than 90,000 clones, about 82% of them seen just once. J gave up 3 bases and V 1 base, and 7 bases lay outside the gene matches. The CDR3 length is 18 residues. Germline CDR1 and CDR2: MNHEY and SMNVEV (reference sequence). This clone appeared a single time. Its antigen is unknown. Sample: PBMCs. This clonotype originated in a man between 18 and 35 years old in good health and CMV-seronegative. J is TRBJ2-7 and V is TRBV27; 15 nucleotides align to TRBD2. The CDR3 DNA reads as TGTGCCAGCAGTTTATACGGACTAGCGGGGGGGCAGGGCTACGAGCAGTACTTC. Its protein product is CASSLYGLAGGQGYEQYF.